Presented here are 3 T cell receptor beta chains from one specimen sequenced in a study of Ad26.COV2.S vaccination and SARS-CoV-2 variants. Clones were read by immunoSEQ multiplex PCR, and TCRdb kept only the in-frame ones, dropping some. The data contain a few hundred thousand clones, 70% to 90% of them singletons. Treatment here: 19 received Ad26.COV2.S at low or high dose, single or two shots; about 5 received placebo; per-sample allocation not given. Day 63 after the first vaccine or placebo injection was the time point for sampling. Sequenced material: peripheral blood, taken in a trial of Ad26.COV2.S vaccine versus placebo. The source of these receptors is a person aged 18-65 years who received the Ad26.COV2.S COVID-19 vaccine or a placebo.

The chain employs TRBV20-1 and TRBJ2-1; perhaps TRBD2 as D (6 bases). Trimming pared 3 bases from V and 1 base from J, leaving 16 bases between. This CDR3 is 16 amino acids long. In germline, CDR1 is DFQATT, CDR2 SNEGSKA (reference sequence). Here the CDR3 DNA reads TGCAGTGCTAGTCCGTGGGCCAGCGGGTCCTACAATGAGCAGTTCTTC. Its protein product is CSASPWASGSYNEQFF.

The chain has TRBV30 and TRBJ1-2; 9 bases agree with TRBD1. Germline loops: CDR1 GTSNPN, CDR2 SVGIG (reference sequence). The CDR3 length is 13 residues. CDR3 nucleotides: TGTGCATCCGGGACAGGGAGTGGCTATGGCTACACCTTC. Amino acid sequence: CASGTGSGYGYTF. Drawing the rest from reference TRBV30 and TRBJ1-2, the complete variable domain is SQTIHQWPATLVQPVGSPLSLECTVEGTSNPNLYWYRQAAGRGLQLLFYSVGIGQISSEVPQNLSASRPQDRQFILSSKKLLLSDSGFYLCASGTGSGYGYTFGSGTRLTVV.

V gene TRBV7-2 combines with J gene TRBJ2-3, with a weak D call TRBD1 (6 bases). The CDR3 sequence is 17 residues long. V lost 5 bases to trimming and J lost 0 bases, with 18 bases between them. Germline V gene lookup returns CDR1 SGHTA and CDR2 FQGNSA. CDR3 nucleotides: TGTGCCAGCAGCCCCGGGACACCCTTTTTAAGCACAGATACGCAGTATTTT. Translating it yields CASSPGTPFLSTDTQYF.